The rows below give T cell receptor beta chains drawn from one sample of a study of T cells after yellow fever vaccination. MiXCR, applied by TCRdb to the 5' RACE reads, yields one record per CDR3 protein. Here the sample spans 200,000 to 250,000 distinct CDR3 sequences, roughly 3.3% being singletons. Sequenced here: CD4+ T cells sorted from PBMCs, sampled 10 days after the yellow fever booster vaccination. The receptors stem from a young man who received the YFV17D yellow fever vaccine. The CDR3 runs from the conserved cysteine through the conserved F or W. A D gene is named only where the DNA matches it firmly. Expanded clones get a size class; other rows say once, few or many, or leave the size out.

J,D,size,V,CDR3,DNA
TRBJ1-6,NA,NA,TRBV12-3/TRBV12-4,CASSLMSDGLYNSPLHF,TGTGCCAGCAGTTTAATGTCCGACGGACTGTATAATTCACCCCTCCACTTT
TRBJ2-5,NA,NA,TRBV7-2,CASSFSLQETQYF,TGTGCCAGCAGCTTTAGCTTGCAAGAGACCCAGTACTTC
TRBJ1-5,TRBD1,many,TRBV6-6,CASSSRGQSNQPQHF,TGTGCCAGCAGTTCAAGGGGGCAGAGCAATCAGCCCCAGCATTTT
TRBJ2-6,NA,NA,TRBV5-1,CASSSRGPGANVLTF,TGCGCCAGCAGCTCCAGGGGTCCTGGGGCCAACGTCCTGACTTTC
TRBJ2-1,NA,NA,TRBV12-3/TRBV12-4,CASRPQVWRDEQFF,TGTGCCAGCAGGCCGCAGGTGTGGCGGGATGAGCAGTTCTTC
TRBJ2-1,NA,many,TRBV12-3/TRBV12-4,CASSLWSGEQFF,TGTGCCAGCAGTTTATGGAGCGGGGAGCAGTTCTTC
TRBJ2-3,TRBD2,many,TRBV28,CASRPRLAGGHTDTQYF,TGTGCCAGCAGGCCCCGACTAGCGGGGGGCCACACAGATACGCAGTATTTT
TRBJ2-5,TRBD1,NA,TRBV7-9,CASSLGDRAETQYF,TGTGCCAGCAGCTTAGGGGACAGAGCGGAGACCCAGTACTTC
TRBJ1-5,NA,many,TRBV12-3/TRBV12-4,CASSLGGISNQPQHF,TGTGCCAGCAGTTTGGGCGGTATTAGCAATCAGCCCCAGCATTTT
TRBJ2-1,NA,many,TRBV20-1,CSAEGPHYNEQFF,TGCAGTGCGGAGGGACCCCACTACAATGAGCAGTTCTTC
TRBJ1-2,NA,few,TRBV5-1,CASSLGGGRARYGYTF,TGCGCCAGCAGCTTGGGCGGAGGGAGGGCCCGATATGGCTACACCTTC
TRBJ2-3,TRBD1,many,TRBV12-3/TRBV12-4,CASSPRTGGVSTDTQYF,TGTGCCAGCAGTCCCCGGACAGGGGGTGTGAGTACAGATACGCAGTATTTT
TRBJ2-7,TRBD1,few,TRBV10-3,CAISAPGQGSYEQYF,TGTGCCATCAGTGCCCCGGGACAGGGATCCTACGAGCAGTACTTC
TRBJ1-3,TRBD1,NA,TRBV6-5,CASSYGTAGNTIYF,TGTGCCAGCAGTTACGGGACAGCTGGAAACACCATATATTTT
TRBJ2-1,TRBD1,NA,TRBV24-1,CATSDSPGQGDYNEQFF,TGTGCCACCAGTGATTCGCCGGGACAGGGGGACTACAATGAGCAGTTCTTC
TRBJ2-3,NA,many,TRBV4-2,CASSQDPSGSTDTQYF,TGTGCCAGCAGCCAAGATCCCAGCGGCAGCACAGATACGCAGTATTTT